This T cell receptor (beta chain) was sequenced in a study of molecular identifiers for immune sequencing clone quantification. V gave up 10 bases and J gave up 2 bases, with 14 bases separating them. Germline CDR1 reads SNHLY; CDR2 reads FYNNEI. This CDR3 region has 13 residues. Construction of naive CD8 libraries employed roughly 18,000 to 1,100,000 sorted cells together with 10%, 30% or 50% RNA. Sorting captured naive CD8 T cells as CD8+CD4-CCR7+CD45RA+. Many counts were recorded for this clonotype. TCRdb analysed the PCR reads with MiXCR anew, one entry per CDR3 protein. This table has fewer than 350,000 distinct CDR3 sequences, 20% to 25% appearing once.

V usage is TRBV2 and J usage is TRBJ2-5; weak D call: TRBD2 (6 bases). The sequenced sample consisted of naive CD8+ T cells from blood, with Jurkat cell RNA spiked in. Subset reported: FACS-sorted CD8+CD4-CCR7+CD45RA+ naive T cells. The TCR sequence derives from a human donor in good health. Some libraries in this study had Jurkat cell RNA spiked in. The CDR3 bases are TGTGCCATTCTTAGCGGATCTCAAGAGACCCAGTACTTC. This codes for CAILSGSQETQYF.